These 32 T cell receptor beta chains came from one sample sequenced in a study of hypomethylating agent response in myelodysplastic syndrome. Data came from immunoSEQ multiplex PCR; TCRdb stores just in-frame clones and leaves some out. The profile shows fewer than 5,000 clones, more than 85% of them singletons. The source was bone marrow, collected before or after starting hypomethylating agent treatment for myelodysplastic syndrome (not recorded which). The receptors come from a human donor with myelodysplastic syndrome.

V is TRBV25-1 and J is TRBJ2-2; 7 nucleotides agree with TRBD1. Germline assignment: CDR1 MGHDK and CDR2 SYGVNS. The CDR3 extends over 16 amino acids. V shed 3 bases, J shed 4 bases, and the junction held 8 bases outside the gene matches. CDR3 sequence: CASSDSSGGFTGELFF. The DNA of the CDR3 is TGTGCCAGCAGTGACAGCTCAGGGGGTTTCACCGGGGAGCTGTTTTTT.

This chain links TRBV19 with TRBJ2-7; D gene unclear. Per germline, CDR1 LNHDA and CDR2 SQIVND (reference sequence). The CDR3 has 15 amino acids. V was clipped by 3 bases and J by 0 bases, with 12 bases between them. CDR3 coding DNA: TGTGCCAGTAGTATTGGTGGTGCAGCCTCCTACGAGCAGTACTTC. Its translation: CASSIGGAASYEQYF.

The chain carries TRBV19 and TRBJ2-5, with 7 bases identical to TRBD2. J was trimmed by 3 bases and V by 4 bases; bases with no gene match: 5. In germline, CDR1 is LNHDA, CDR2 SQIVND (reference sequence). This CDR3 spans 14 amino acids. In DNA, the CDR3 is TGTGCCAGTAGTAGTCGGGCGGGAGAAGAGACCCAGTACTTC. It encodes CASSSRAGEETQYF. Using reference TRBV19 and TRBJ2-5 for the parts outside the CDR3, the full variable domain is DGGITQSPKYLFRKEGQNVTLSCEQNLNHDAMYWYRQDPGQGLRLIYYSQIVNDFQKGDIAEGYSVSREKKESFPLTVTSAQKNPTAFYLCASSSRAGEETQYFGPGTRLLVL.

The rearrangement links TRBV7-2 to TRBJ2-4; D is perhaps TRBD1 (5 bases). V shed 4 bases and J shed 7 bases, with 11 bases lying between them. CDR3 length equals 13 residues. CDR1 SGHTA and CDR2 FQGNSA come from the germline V gene. The CDR3 nucleotides are TGTGCCAGCAGCTCCGCAGGGATGAACATTCAGTACTTC. Translation: CASSSAGMNIQYF.

The CDR3 is CASSAGLAGRETQYF. The CDR3 coding sequence is TGTGCCAGCAGCGCCGGACTAGCGGGAAGGGAGACCCAGTACTTC. The chain uses TRBV9 and TRBJ2-5; 12 nucleotides match TRBD2. The CDR3 covers 15 residues. Germline V gives CDR1 SGDLS, CDR2 YYNGEE. Germline trimming cut 3 bases from V and 5 bases from J; bases unmatched to any gene: 5.

The rearrangement uses TRBV7-6 and TRBJ2-3, with D hard to call. The CDR3 loop spans 13 amino acids. V lost 2 bases, J lost 1 base, and 4 bases lay in between. Germline lookup yields CDR1 SGHVS and CDR2 FNYEAQ. CDR3 coding DNA: TGTGCCAGCAGCTTATTCGGCACAGATACGCAGTATTTT. Its translation is CASSLFGTDTQYF.

This clone was counted only a few times. This rearrangement joins TRBV19 to TRBJ1-1, with D tentatively TRBD1 (5 bases). Trimming pared 4 bases from V and 5 bases from J, leaving 14 bases between. The CDR3 covers 14 residues. CDR1 and CDR2 (germline): LNHDA, SQIVND (reference sequence). In DNA form, the CDR3 reads TGTGCCAGTAGTACCCTCACCAGGGTAACTGAAGCTTTCTTT. Its protein product is CASSTLTRVTEAFF. Drawing the rest from reference TRBV19 and TRBJ1-1, the complete variable domain is DGGITQSPKYLFRKEGQNVTLSCEQNLNHDAMYWYRQDPGQGLRLIYYSQIVNDFQKGDIAEGYSVSREKKESFPLTVTSAQKNPTAFYLCASSTLTRVTEAFFGQGTRLTVV.

The count of this clone is one. This chain uses TRBV29-1 with TRBJ2-3; D not resolved. The germline gives CDR1 SQVTM, CDR2 ANQGSEA. The CDR3 covers 12 residues. V gave up 4 bases and J gave up 6 bases, with 11 bases separating them. DNA of the CDR3: TGCAGCGTTGGTTTGATTGGGGATACGCAGTATTTT. This gives the protein CSVGLIGDTQYF.

The chain links TRBV7-9 to TRBJ2-3; no clear D. The CDR3 spans 13 residues. With 1 base removed from V and 2 bases from J, the gap between germline ends came to 4 bases. Germline V CDR1 and CDR2: SEHNR, FQNEAQ (reference sequence). The CDR3 spells CASSLGLTDTQYF. In nucleotides, the CDR3 is TGTGCCAGCAGCTTAGGACTCACAGATACGCAGTATTTT.

This clone is classed as large. The chain couples TRBV19 to TRBJ2-3; D unclear. Germline V lookup: CDR1 LNHDA, CDR2 SQIVND (reference sequence). This CDR3 has 14 amino acids. Trimming cost V 7 bases and J 3 bases, with 14 bases left between them. For the CDR3, the DNA is TGTGCCAGTACCTCCGGCGTATGGACAGATACGCAGTATTTT. Translation: CASTSGVWTDTQYF.

The chain carries TRBV6-1 and TRBJ1-2; TRBD1 is a possible D gene (5 bases). V lost 0 bases and J 1 base, leaving 9 bases between the germline ends. Germline lookup yields CDR1 MNHNS and CDR2 SASEGT. The CDR3 totals 15 residues. The DNA for the CDR3 is TGTGCCAGCAGTGAAGCAGGAGGGGATAACTATGGCTACACCTTC. Encoded protein: CASSEAGGDNYGYTF.

In regard to this clone: The junction differs from germline at one of its ends, possibly a read error. The V gene is TRBV6-6, the J gene TRBJ1-3; D is undetermined. The CDR3 sequence is 11 residues long. CDR1 MNHNY and CDR2 SVGAGI come from the germline V gene (reference sequence). The CDR3 loop reads CASSSGSDRHF. DNA of the CDR3: TGTGCCAGCAGTTCCGGGTCGGATAGGCATTTT.

The chain has TRBV7-7 and TRBJ1-1; D ambiguous. Germline lookup yields CDR1 SSHAT and CDR2 FNYEAQ (reference sequence). The CDR3 covers 14 residues. V shed 0 bases and J shed 7 bases, with 12 bases lying between them. CDR3 protein: CASSLAADRVEAFF. The CDR3, as DNA: TGTGCCAGCAGCTTAGCCGCCGACCGGGTTGAAGCTTTCTTT.

The chain uses TRBV7-2 and TRBJ2-1; 9 bases line up with TRBD2. The junction had 12 bases not matched to a gene; V was cut back by 3 bases and J by 9 bases. Germline values: CDR1 SGHTA, CDR2 FQGNSA. The CDR3 consists of 16 residues. CDR3 nucleotide sequence: TGTGCCAGCAGCTTGTCTGGGACTAGCTATCAAGGTGAGCAGTTCTTC. It codes for CASSLSGTSYQGEQFF.

This chain links TRBV28 with TRBJ2-7; tentative D call: TRBD2 (5 bases). V lost 8 bases and J lost 5, with 16 bases in between. The CDR3 totals 13 residues. Looked up from germline, CDR1 is MDHEN and CDR2 is SYDVKM. CDR3 nucleotide sequence: TGTGCCAGCTGCCAGGTAGCGAGGAACGAGCAGTACTTC. Protein product: CASCQVARNEQYF.

The count of this clone is one. This chain links TRBV19 with TRBJ2-3; D possibly matches TRBD1 or TRBD2 (6 bases each). Germline-derived CDR1 and CDR2 are LNHDA and SQIVND (reference sequence). V lost 7 bases to trimming and J lost 4 bases, with 12 bases between them. CDR3 length: 13 amino acids. DNA of the CDR3: TGTGCCAGTACCCCCGGGGGCGCAGATACGCAGTATTTT. Protein sequence: CASTPGGADTQYF.

The V call is TRBV10-1, the J call TRBJ2-7, with TRBD1 matching 8 bases. The CDR3 length is 15 residues. V gave up 0 bases and J gave up 2 bases; unmatched junction bases: 3. Germline V lookup: CDR1 WNHNN, CDR2 SYGVQD (reference sequence). For the CDR3, the DNA is TGCGCCAGCAGTGAGTCCCGGACAGGGACCTACGAGCAGTACTTC. It encodes CASSESRTGTYEQYF.

The chain links TRBV6-6 to TRBJ2-7, with a weak D call TRBD1 (7 bases). Germline values: CDR1 MNHNY, CDR2 SVGAGI (reference sequence). This CDR3 region has 15 residues. V lost 2 bases and J lost 1, with 12 bases in between. The CDR3 loop reads CASSYAAGGSYEQYF. CDR3 nucleotide sequence: TGTGCCAGCAGTTACGCCGCAGGGGGGTCCTACGAGCAGTACTTC.

This clone was seen a single time. The chain links TRBV28 to TRBJ2-2; TRBD2 is a possible D gene (6 bases). The germline V and J ends were trimmed by 6 bases and 2 bases, with 13 bases remaining between them. CDR1 is MDHEN, CDR2 SYDVKM, per germline. The CDR3 has 15 residues. CDR3 nucleotide sequence: TGTGCCAGCAGGGTGGGCGGGGTAAACACCGGGGAGCTGTTTTTT. Translating gives CASRVGGVNTGELFF. The full variable domain, with the rest looked up from reference TRBV28 and TRBJ2-2, is DVKVTQSSRYLVKRTGEKVFLECVQDMDHENMFWYRQDPGLGLRLIYFSYDVKMKEKGDIPEGYSVSREKKERFSLILESASTNQTSMYLCASRVGGVNTGELFFGEGSRLTVL.

The chain uses TRBV5-4 and TRBJ1-3; D is uncertain. Germline CDR1 and CDR2: SGHNT and YYREEE (reference sequence). This CDR3 is built from 16 residues. The V end lost 0 bases, the J end lost 4 bases, and 14 bases lay between the germline ends. CDR3 residues: CASSLARGGPGNTIYF. The CDR3 nucleotides read TGTGCCAGCAGCTTGGCCCGGGGAGGGCCCGGAAACACCATATATTTT.

The V gene is TRBV10-2, the J gene TRBJ1-1; 8 nucleotides match TRBD1. From germline, CDR1 is WSHSY and CDR2 SAAADI. V was pared by 2 bases and J by 11 bases, with 7 bases of the junction left unmatched. The CDR3 is 13 amino acids. The CDR3 region has the DNA TGCGCCAGCAGTGAGAGCAGGGGGCAAGGGGCTTTCTTT. Translation: CASSESRGQGAFF.

The V gene is TRBV4-1, the J gene TRBJ2-1, with 9 bases that match TRBD2. Trimming cost V 0 bases and J 3 bases; bases outside gene matches: 9. This CDR3 is built from 18 residues. Germline values: CDR1 MGHRA, CDR2 YSYEKL. CDR3 protein: CASSQEVLAGLLYNEQFF. The CDR3 DNA is TGCGCCAGCAGCCAAGAAGTCCTAGCGGGATTACTCTACAATGAGCAGTTCTTC.

V and J are TRBV7-2 and TRBJ2-7, with 10 bases aligning to TRBD1. V gave up 4 bases and J gave up 0 bases; unmatched junction bases: 3. The CDR3 is 15 residues long. Germline V CDR1 and CDR2: SGHTA, FQGNSA. The CDR3 loop is CASSWTGGSSYEQYF. The CDR3 region has the DNA TGTGCCAGCAGCTGGACAGGGGGTAGCTCCTACGAGCAGTACTTC.

The V gene is TRBV29-1, the J gene TRBJ2-7, with D perhaps TRBD2 (6 bases). The CDR3 covers 13 residues. Germline lookup yields CDR1 SQVTM and CDR2 ANQGSEA. The V gene lost 5 bases and the J gene lost 3 bases, with 14 bases spanning the gap. CDR3 sequence (DNA): TGCAGCGTTTTAGGGCGGGACGTCTACGAGCAGTACTTC. Its protein product is CSVLGRDVYEQYF.

V gene TRBV5-6 combines with J gene TRBJ1-2; D is unclear. Trimming shortened V by 0 bases and J by 2 bases, and 11 bases separated the two germline ends. This CDR3 comprises 15 residues. Germline CDR1 is SGHDT and CDR2 is YYEEEE. Here the CDR3 reads CASSLEGYRNYGYTF. In nucleotides, the CDR3 is TGTGCCAGCAGCTTGGAAGGGTATAGGAACTATGGCTACACCTTC.

The chain has TRBV7-2 and TRBJ2-1, with 7 bases matching TRBD2. V shed 1 base, J shed 9 bases, and the junction held 3 bases outside the gene matches. The germline V gene has CDR1 SGHTA and CDR2 FQGNSA. The CDR3 is 13 amino acids. The CDR3 loop is CASSLELAREQFF. The CDR3 region has the DNA TGTGCCAGCAGCTTAGAACTAGCGCGTGAGCAGTTCTTC.

Within the sample, this clone is large. The V call is TRBV12-5, the J call TRBJ2-1; D gene uncertain. Germline V gene sequence: CDR1 LGHNT, CDR2 FRNRAP. The V gene lost 1 base and the J gene lost 8 bases, with 3 bases spanning the gap. This CDR3 region has 11 residues. The CDR3 DNA sequence: TGTGCTAGTGGTTTGGGCCATGAGCAGTTCTTC. It is translated as CASGLGHEQFF. Full variable domain (outside the CDR3, taken from reference TRBV12-5 and TRBJ2-1): DARVTQTPRHKVTEMGQEVTMRCQPILGHNTVFWYRQTMMQGLELLAYFRNRAPLDDSGMPKDRFSAEMPDATLATLKIQPSEPRDSAVYFCASGLGHEQFFGPGTRLTVL.

In this sample, this clone turned up a few times. This chain connects TRBV4-3 to TRBJ2-7, with TRBD2 matching over 14 bases. Germline V lookup: CDR1 LGHNA, CDR2 YSLEER. The CDR3 consists of 17 residues. V lost 0 bases to trimming and J lost 3 bases; unmatched junction nucleotides: 4. In nucleotides, the CDR3 is TGCGCCAGCAGCCAAGAAGGGGGACTAGCGGGAGTCTACGAGCAGTACTTC. It is translated as CASSQEGGLAGVYEQYF.

The chain joins TRBV7-9 to TRBJ2-2, with 7 bases fitting TRBD1. This CDR3 has 15 residues. The germline V gene has CDR1 SEHNR and CDR2 FQNEAQ (reference sequence). The J segment lost 5 bases and the V segment lost 0 bases, leaving 3 bases of the junction unmatched. The CDR3 loop is CASSLATGLTGELFF. For the CDR3, the DNA is TGTGCCAGCAGCTTAGCGACAGGGTTAACCGGGGAGCTGTTTTTT.

The chain couples TRBV7-2 to TRBJ2-1; 8 bases align to TRBD1. The CDR3 totals 15 residues. With 5 bases clipped from V and 6 bases from J, the junction kept 9 bases outside the gene matches. Germline loops: CDR1 SGHTA, CDR2 FQGNSA. The CDR3 is CASSTPGQGGNEQFF. The CDR3 bases are TGTGCCAGCAGCACCCCAGGACAGGGTGGCAATGAGCAGTTCTTC.

V gene TRBV7-9 combines with J gene TRBJ2-3; D is undetermined. The ends were cut back, 1 base at V and 0 bases at J, with 5 bases in the middle. The CDR3 runs to 14 residues. Germline CDR1 and CDR2: SEHNR and FQNEAQ (reference sequence). In DNA form, the CDR3 reads TGTGCCAGCAGCTTAGGGGTTAGCACAGATACGCAGTATTTT. Its translation is CASSLGVSTDTQYF.

This clone came up a few times. The chain couples TRBV30 to TRBJ1-1, with D possibly matching TRBD1 (5 bases). Germline lookup yields CDR1 GTSNPN and CDR2 SVGIG (reference sequence). Trimming removed 8 bases from V and 1 base from J, with 14 bases in between. The length of the CDR3 is 13 residues. The CDR3 reads CAGGKGANTEAFF. The CDR3 coding sequence is TGTGCCGGGGGGAAAGGGGCGAACACTGAAGCTTTCTTT.